This TCR beta chain was sequenced for a study of high-grade serous ovarian cancer treatment subgroups. Study-level information: On average, approximately 14,000 reads and 7,000 to 8,500 unique TCR beta rearrangements were obtained per sample. Findings of the study overall: These tumor repertoires lack spatial information from bulk sequencing. Clonal relatedness tracked neoantigen level, and by trend copy number and mutation load.

V shed 5 bases and J 2 bases; nucleotides not matched to a gene: 12. This CDR3 spans 17 amino acids. Germline assignment: CDR1 SGHTA and CDR2 FQGNSA. This clone turned up a few times. Its target is not known. Clones were read by immunoSEQ multiplex PCR, and TCRdb kept only the in-frame ones, dropping some. The repertoire holds thousands of clones, with about three quarters as singletons. The tumor samples were collected prior to definitive surgery or chemotherapy. This TCR was recovered from a human donor with high-grade serous ovarian cancer. The rearrangement uses TRBV7-2 and TRBJ2-7; 10 nucleotides align to TRBD2. The sample comprised tumor tissue. Here the CDR3 DNA reads TGTGCCAGCAGCGCAAGCACCCTAGCGGGAGTTCCCTACGAGCAGTACTTC. Its translation is CASSASTLAGVPYEQYF.